This T cell receptor (beta chain) was sequenced in a study of post-analysis software for immune sequencing data. Findings and limits, study-wide: The five TRBV segments detected at higher frequency in patients than in controls included TRBV5-6, TRBV5-1 and TRBV20-1.

The V segment lost 4 bases and the J segment 2 bases; nucleotides outside the gene matches: 15. This CDR3 is 19 amino acids long. Each TCR beta cDNA library carried unique molecular identifiers. MiXCR was run by TCRdb on the PCR reads, yielding one entry per CDR3 protein. The profile covers 380,000 or so distinct CDR3 sequences, with approximately 33% appearing a single time and over 10% taken by the ten largest. As for this clonotype: Its antigen is unknown.

The V gene is TRBV12-3 or TRBV12-4, the J gene TRBJ1-4, with 8 bases fitting TRBD1. This clonotype originated in a girl aged 10-17 years with multiple sclerosis. Input material: blood. The CDR3 region is CASSSSPGQGASTNEKLFF. DNA of the CDR3: TGTGCCAGCAGTTCCTCACCCGGGCAGGGGGCGTCGACTAATGAAAAACTGTTTTTT.